The clone carrying this T cell receptor beta chain was recorded only once. Original processing methods: The authors estimated nucleated cell counts from reference gene primer amplification. Measured with immunoSEQ multiplex PCR; TCRdb has only the in-frame clones, and not every one. V and J calls and clone size are those listed in that table; D and trimming were worked out from the DNA. Seen here are over 150,000 clones, roughly 92% observed once, and the top ten hold roughly 0.76%. CDR3 length equals 13 residues. Germline CDR1 is SQVTM and CDR2 is ANQGSEA. The V and J ends lost 6 bases and 6 bases respectively, with 15 bases between them. Enrollment of patients from Seattle took place during active infection, with longitudinal follow-up. The entry originates in a study of blood T cell repertoires in COVID-19. Study-wide context: Some COVID-19 samples were acute and others convalescent; all came from the United States, Italy and Spain. T cells, B-cell-depleted T cells, or PBMCs provided the cDNA or gDNA that served as material.

The specimen was peripheral blood. This TCR was recovered from a young man with COVID-19, enrolled during active disease. This chain joins TRBV29-1 and TRBJ1-5; TRBD1 is a possible D gene (6 bases). The CDR3 DNA is TGCAGCGTCCGAGTCAGGGGATCTCAGCCCCAGCATTTT. It encodes CSVRVRGSQPQHF.